A selection of T cell receptor beta chains follows, all from one sample in a study of T cell responses to AZD1222 COVID-19 vaccine. Data came from immunoSEQ multiplex PCR; TCRdb stores just in-frame clones and leaves some out. Among 80,000 or so clones, about 82% were seen once, and the ten largest hold about 3%. The sample here was peripheral blood, taken on day 0 of AZD1222 vaccination. The receptor source for this set is an adult in good health. The CDR3 runs from the conserved cysteine through the conserved F or W. D genes are given only for firm matches. For some rows the clone size is stated as once, few or many, or as a class when expanded; others skip it.

v_gene	abundance	d_gene	j_gene	CDR3nt	CDR3aa
TRBV6-5	.	.	TRBJ1-1	TGTGCCAGCAGTTACGGTGGTGCCACTGAAGCTTTCTTT	CASSYGGATEAFF
TRBV6-5	.	TRBD1	TRBJ1-4	TGTGCCAGCAGGGAGGGGACAGCAACTGAAAAACTGTTTTTT	CASREGTATEKLFF
TRBV7-9	.	.	TRBJ2-3	TGTGCCAGCAGCCCTACAGATACGCAGTATTTT	CASSPTDTQYF
TRBV19	.	.	TRBJ2-3	TGTGCCAGTAGTATCTCGCAGGGTAGCACAGATACGCAGTATTTT	CASSISQGSTDTQYF
TRBV19	.	.	TRBJ1-1	TGTGCCAGTAGTATCGGTTGGACACCGAACACTGAAGCTTTCTTT	CASSIGWTPNTEAFF
TRBV5-5	.	TRBD1	TRBJ1-5	TGTGCCAGCAGCGGAACAGGGGCCCTTAGCAATCAGCCCCAGCATTTT	CASSGTGALSNQPQHF
TRBV9	.	TRBD2	TRBJ2-2	TGTGCCAGCAGCGCTAAATATAGCGGGAGCTCCGGGGAGCTGTTTTTT	CASSAKYSGSSGELFF
TRBV18	.	TRBD1	TRBJ2-1	TGTGCCAGCTCACCACTAGACAGGGGCGAAACAGCCTCCTACAATGAGCAGTTCTTC	CASSPLDRGETASYNEQFF
TRBV27	.	.	TRBJ1-1	TGTGCCAGCAGTTTAGCTGGCAGTCCACCCCATATGAACACTGAAGCTTTCTTT	CASSLAGSPPHMNTEAFF
TRBV3-1/TRBV3-2	.	.	TRBJ1-1	TGTGCCAGCAGCCAAAGACATCTGAGACGGACTGAAGCTTTCTTT	CASSQRHLRRTEAFF
TRBV2	once	TRBD1	TRBJ2-7	TGTGCCAGCAGTATGGGACAGGCGACCTACGAGCAGTACTTC	CASSMGQATYEQYF
TRBV5-6	.	TRBD1	TRBJ1-3	TGTGCCAGCAGCCACCGGGACAGGGGGCGCGGAAACACCATATATTTT	CASSHRDRGRGNTIYF
TRBV7-9	.	.	TRBJ2-3	TGTGCCAGCAGCGCCCGGCTGGGAGAGAGCACAGATACGCAGTATTTT	CASSARLGESTDTQYF
TRBV21-1	.	.	TRBJ1-2	TGTGCCAGCAGCCAACAGGGAAGGAGAGGTGGCTACACCTTC	CASSQQGRRGGYTF
TRBV7-2	.	.	TRBJ2-1	TGTGCCAGCAGCTTAGCGGGGGCCTACAATGAGCAGTTCTTC	CASSLAGAYNEQFF
TRBV7-9	.	TRBD2	TRBJ2-5	TGTGCCAGCAGTCCTAGCGGGACCGGGGAGACCCAGTACTTC	CASSPSGTGETQYF
TRBV3-1/TRBV3-2	.	.	TRBJ2-3	TGTGCCAGCAGCCAAGATCAGGGTACGCAGTATTTT	CASSQDQGTQYF
TRBV3-1/TRBV3-2	.	.	TRBJ1-2	TGTGCCAGCAGCCAAGGGACATCGGGGTATGGCTACACCTTC	CASSQGTSGYGYTF
TRBV6-5	.	.	TRBJ2-7	TGTGCCAGCAGTTGGGACTCCTCCTACGAGCAGTACTTC	CASSWDSSYEQYF
TRBV19	few	.	TRBJ1-6	TGTGCCAGTAGTATTTCGGGGACCGGGCTGTATAATTCACCCCTCCACTTT	CASSISGTGLYNSPLHF
TRBV7-9	.	TRBD2	TRBJ2-3	TGTGCCAGCAGTACGACTAGCGGGGGCGCAGATACGCAGTATTTT	CASSTTSGGADTQYF
TRBV7-9	.	.	TRBJ2-3	TGTGCCAGCACCCACAGTGGGGGGCCCGGCACAGATACGCAGTATTTT	CASTHSGGPGTDTQYF